The 15 T cell receptor beta chains below come from one sample, sequenced in a study of T-cell reconstitution after alpha-beta-depleted transplantation in children. Preparation of the TCRbeta library used unique molecular identifiers. TCRdb itself ran the PCR reads through MiXCR, one entry per CDR3 protein. The table has 40,000 to 55,000 distinct CDR3 sequences, around 5.9% seen once. Sample: PBMCs, mostly from graft donor cells, taken 60 days after TCRalphabeta/CD19-depleted stem cell transplant. These receptors came from a female patient aged 2-9 years who had a stem cell transplant for aplastic anemia, so the T cells may come from the graft donor.

This clonotype was seen at least ten times. The chain is built from TRBV5-1 and TRBJ2-2, with a weak D call TRBD2 (5 bases). CDR3 length: 16 residues. Germline loops: CDR1 SGHRS, CDR2 YFSETQ. V lost 4 bases to trimming and J lost 2 bases, with 15 bases between them. This CDR3 reads CASSPYQAVNTGELFF. CDR3 nucleotides: TGCGCCAGCAGCCCGTACCAAGCGGTTAACACCGGGGAGCTGTTTTTT.

This clonotype was found many times. This chain uses TRBV20-1 with TRBJ1-5; D remains ambiguous. CDR1 DFQATT and CDR2 SNEGSKA come from the germline V gene (reference sequence). This CDR3 is 12 amino acids long. The V gene lost 2 bases and the J gene lost 3 bases, with 5 bases spanning the gap. The CDR3 loop reads CSARQNNQPQHF. The CDR3 DNA follows: TGCAGTGCTAGACAGAACAATCAGCCCCAGCATTTT.

There are many counts of this clonotype. J is TRBJ2-3 and V is TRBV6-5; 8 bases are shared with TRBD2. This CDR3 is 15 amino acids long. In germline, CDR1 is MNHEY, CDR2 SVGAGI. With V trimmed by 4 bases and J by 4 bases, 7 bases remained unmatched. The CDR3 here is CASSFGGAFPDTQYF. The CDR3 coding sequence is TGTGCCAGCAGTTTCGGGGGGGCATTTCCAGATACGCAGTATTTT.

This clonotype has at least ten counts. V is TRBV9 and J is TRBJ2-2; 10 bases match TRBD2. The CDR3 covers 16 residues. Trimming removed 0 bases from V and 6 bases from J; junction bases left unmatched: 5. CDR1 and CDR2 from the germline V gene are SGDLS and YYNGEE. CDR3 protein: CASSVVESGRAGELFF. In DNA form, the CDR3 reads TGTGCCAGCAGCGTAGTAGAAAGCGGGAGGGCCGGGGAGCTGTTTTTT. Full variable domain (outside the CDR3, taken from reference TRBV9 and TRBJ2-2): DSGVTQTPKHLITATGQRVTLRCSPRSGDLSVYWYQQSLDQGLQFLIQYYNGEERAKGNILERFSAQQFPDLHSELNLSSLELGDSALYFCASSVVESGRAGELFFGEGSRLTVL.

This clonotype was recorded many times. V is TRBV7-9 and J is TRBJ2-7; perhaps TRBD2 as D (6 bases). From germline, CDR1 is SEHNR and CDR2 FQNEAQ (reference sequence). This CDR3 has 15 amino acids. The V end was cut by 5 bases, the J end by 4 bases, with 18 bases between. The CDR3 DNA is TGTGCCAGCAGCCCCGAGTCCCGGGACTTTTACGAGCAGTACGTC. Its protein product is CASSPESRDFYEQYV.

This clonotype was counted at least ten times. The genes are TRBV20-1 and TRBJ2-4; D remains ambiguous. The CDR3 covers 14 residues. Germline V lookup: CDR1 DFQATT, CDR2 SNEGSKA (reference sequence). V lost 6 bases and J 0 bases, leaving 12 bases between the germline ends. The CDR3 DNA sequence: TGCAGTGCCACCGAACAGCTAGCCAAAAACATTCAGTACTTC. Amino acids: CSATEQLAKNIQYF.

V and J are TRBV6-6 and TRBJ2-1; 12 bases are a match to TRBD1. Looked up from germline, CDR1 is MNHNY and CDR2 is SVGAGI (reference sequence). The length of the CDR3 is 17 residues. J lost 10 bases, V lost 2 bases, and 12 bases had no gene match. The CDR3 protein is CASSYGGQGALLVEQFF. The DNA of the CDR3 is TGTGCCAGCAGTTACGGGGGACAGGGGGCGCTCTTAGTCGAGCAGTTCTTC.

The sample holds many counts of this clonotype. This sequence joins TRBV20-1 and TRBJ2-5; D perhaps matches TRBD2 (6 bases). V was pared by 0 bases and J by 5 bases, with 7 bases between. This CDR3 is 12 amino acids long. Germline values: CDR1 DFQATT, CDR2 SNEGSKA (reference sequence). The CDR3 is CSAREGRETQYF. CDR3 bases: TGCAGTGCTAGAGAAGGGAGGGAGACCCAGTACTTC.

There are many counts of this clonotype. V and J are TRBV7-2 and TRBJ1-2; maybe TRBD1 (5 bases). Germline lookup yields CDR1 SGHTA and CDR2 FQGNSA. The V end was cut by 5 bases, the J end by 4 bases, with 14 bases between. The CDR3 runs to 14 residues. The CDR3 protein is CASSPRTTSYGYTF. The CDR3 nucleotides read TGTGCCAGCAGCCCCCGGACAACTTCCTATGGCTACACCTTC.

This clonotype was observed at least ten times. The chain joins TRBV5-6 to TRBJ1-1; TRBD1 might be the D (6 bases). Trimming took 4 bases from V and 3 from J, leaving 16 bases between them. Germline lookup yields CDR1 SGHDT and CDR2 YYEEEE. This CDR3 has 15 amino acids. The DNA of the CDR3 is TGTGCCAGCAGCGTGTCGGGACACCTTTACACTGAAGCTTTCTTT. This gives the protein CASSVSGHLYTEAFF.

This clonotype came up a few times. The CDR3 protein is CASSLSGGRRGTEAFF. CDR3 nucleotides: TGTGCCAGCAGTTTATCCGGGGGGCGGCGCGGGACTGAAGCTTTCTTT. The J gene is TRBJ1-1, the V gene TRBV28, with a weak D call TRBD1 (6 bases). The ends were cut back, 1 base at V and 5 bases at J, with 17 bases in the middle. CDR3 length: 16 residues. CDR1 is MDHEN and CDR2 is SYDVKM in the germline V gene.

There are many counts of this clonotype. The chain recombines TRBV12-3 or TRBV12-4 with TRBJ2-5, with D possibly being TRBD1 (5 bases). CDR3 size: 16 residues. V lost 3 bases to trimming and J lost 2 bases, with 16 bases between them. The CDR3: CASSFQGPVIQETQYF. CDR3 DNA sequence: TGTGCCAGCAGTTTCCAGGGCCCTGTGATTCAAGAGACCCAGTACTTC.

This clonotype occurred many times. The chain joins TRBV12-3 or TRBV12-4 to TRBJ2-1; D unclear. V dropped 5 bases and J dropped 0 bases, with 14 bases sitting between them. This CDR3 has 16 residues. CDR3 protein: CASSLNRRSSYNEQFF. CDR3 in DNA: TGTGCCAGCAGTCTGAATCGGAGAAGCTCCTACAATGAGCAGTTCTTC.

This clonotype occurred many times. The chain combines TRBV18 with TRBJ1-2; 8 bases fit TRBD1. The CDR3 length is 16 residues. V shed 2 bases and J 5 bases; nucleotides not matched to a gene: 10. Germline lookup yields CDR1 KGHSH and CDR2 LQKENI. This chain's CDR3 is CASSPRGQGFGYGYTF. CDR3 coding DNA: TGTGCCAGCTCACCAAGAGGACAGGGTTTCGGGTATGGCTACACCTTC.

This clonotype was recorded many times. The chain has TRBV5-5 and TRBJ2-1, with D hard to call. The CDR3 covers 11 residues. The V gene's germline CDR1 is SGHKS and CDR2 YYEKEE (reference sequence). V was cut by 7 bases and J by 5 bases, with 7 bases left in between. CDR3 loop: CASCEHNEQFF. The CDR3 DNA reads as TGTGCCAGCTGCGAGCACAATGAGCAGTTCTTC.